This T cell receptor (beta chain) was documented in a study of OX40 agonist ivuxolimab in advanced cancers. At the level of the study: Ivuxolimab is a fully human IgG2 antibody that activates OX40 (CD134).

Assay: immunoSEQ multiplex PCR; the TCRdb copy retains only in-frame clones and omits some. The table lists 35,000 to 40,000 clones, nearly 85% of them singletons. CDR1 SGHVS and CDR2 FQNEAQ come from the germline V gene. Trimming stripped 5 bases from V and 0 bases from J, with 10 bases between. CDR3 length: 15 amino acids. This chain connects TRBV7-8 to TRBJ2-2, with D possibly being TRBD2 (6 bases). This TCR came from an adult with an advanced solid tumor such as melanoma, head and neck, liver or kidney cancer. The sequencing used CD4+ or CD8+ T cells sorted from blood, collected in a trial of the OX40 agonist ivuxolimab. CDR3 region: CASSRGTANTGELFF. CDR3 DNA: TGTGCCAGCAGCCGCGGGACTGCGAACACCGGGGAGCTGTTTTTT.